The 32 T cell receptor beta chains reported below all come from one sample, sequenced in a study of a mutant IDH1 vaccine in newly diagnosed glioma. Their antigens remain unidentified. Time point in this sample: week 35, safety follow-up. The investigators gave 300 ug of mutant IDH1 20-mer peptide in each vaccine dose, together with topical imiquimod. TCRdb's table, derived via immunoSEQ multiplex PCR, lists solely in-frame clones and lacks some. The sample lists about 56,000 clones, around 85% occurring once. Sequences were derived from PBMCs, sampled from a glioma patient whose treatment included an IDH1 peptide vaccine. Receptors originate from a middle-aged man with glioma.

The rearrangement joins TRBV19 to TRBJ2-2, with D possibly matching TRBD2 (7 bases). V was pared by 7 bases and J by 1 base, with 16 bases between. Germline-derived CDR1 and CDR2 are LNHDA and SQIVND (reference sequence). This CDR3 spans 16 amino acids. CDR3 protein: CASKGGEGMNTGELFF. The CDR3 DNA is TGTGCCAGTAAGGGGGGGGAAGGGATGAACACCGGGGAGCTGTTTTTT.

This sequence joins TRBV6-5 and TRBJ2-3, with 7 bases identical to TRBD2. This CDR3 is built from 13 residues. J gave up 2 bases and V 11 bases, and 7 bases lay outside the gene matches. Germline CDR1 reads MNHEY; CDR2 reads SVGAGI. Here the CDR3 reads CASGSGTTDTQYF. The CDR3 DNA reads TGTGCCTCGGGGAGCGGGACCACAGATACGCAGTATTTT.

The gene calls are TRBV7-6 and TRBJ1-2; 8 bases map to TRBD1. The CDR3 extends over 13 amino acids. Losses at the gene ends were 5 bases for V and 3 bases for J; bases not matched to a gene: 2. Per germline, CDR1 SGHVS and CDR2 FNYEAQ. The CDR3 is CASSLDRDYGYTF. The CDR3 nucleotides read TGTGCCAGCAGCCTGGACAGGGACTATGGCTACACCTTC.

The rearrangement links TRBV19 to TRBJ1-1; 7 nucleotides line up with TRBD1. The CDR3 is 15 amino acids. After removal of 6 bases from V and 4 bases from J, the junction contained 11 bases not matched to a gene. Germline CDR1 reads LNHDA; CDR2 reads SQIVND (reference sequence). The DNA for the CDR3 is TGTGCCAGTAGCACCGGCGGCAGGGGGTCCACTGAAGCTTTCTTT. It codes for CASSTGGRGSTEAFF.

The chain has TRBV27 and TRBJ2-3; TRBD2 matches at 7 bases. This CDR3 has 17 amino acids. The J segment lost 0 bases and the V segment lost 1 base, leaving 7 bases of the junction unmatched. Germline V gene lookup returns CDR1 MNHEY and CDR2 SMNVEV (reference sequence). The chain's CDR3 is CASSLLEHSGSTDTQYF. In nucleotides, the CDR3 is TGTGCCAGCAGTTTATTGGAACATAGCGGGAGCACAGATACGCAGTATTTT.

The rearrangement links TRBV6-5 to TRBJ2-7; 9 nucleotides align to TRBD2. Looked up from germline, CDR1 is MNHEY and CDR2 is SVGAGI. The CDR3 spans 15 residues. The J segment lost 2 bases and the V segment lost 2 bases, leaving 4 bases of the junction unmatched. This chain's CDR3 is CASSYSLAGPYEQYF. The CDR3 nucleotides read TGTGCCAGCAGTTACAGCCTAGCGGGGCCCTACGAGCAGTACTTC.

The V call is TRBV29-1, the J call TRBJ2-1; TRBD2 agrees at 8 bases. Trimming cost V 6 bases and J 3 bases; bases outside gene matches: 7. The CDR3 runs 14 residues. The germline CDR1 and CDR2 sequences are SQVTM and ANQGSEA. This chain's CDR3 is CSVRLAGHYNEQFF. DNA for the CDR3: TGCAGCGTCCGGTTAGCGGGACACTACAATGAGCAGTTCTTC.

The CDR3 loop reads CASTPTGGYEQYF. As DNA, the CDR3 is TGTGCCAGTACACCGACAGGAGGTTACGAGCAGTACTTC. V and J are TRBV19 and TRBJ2-7; a possible D gene is TRBD1 (6 bases). V lost 7 bases, J lost 4 bases, and 14 bases lay in between. In germline, CDR1 is LNHDA, CDR2 SQIVND (reference sequence). The CDR3 covers 13 residues.

The chain recombines TRBV28 with TRBJ2-7; the D gene is possibly TRBD1 (6 bases). The CDR3 is made up of 14 amino acids. V lost 3 bases, J lost 6 bases, and 15 bases lay in between. From germline, CDR1 is MDHEN and CDR2 SYDVKM. The CDR3 protein is CASSFGQNKGEQYF. The DNA of the CDR3 is TGTGCCAGCAGTTTCGGACAGAATAAGGGCGAGCAGTACTTC.

This chain joins TRBV7-8 and TRBJ2-1; 11 nucleotides match TRBD2. V gave up 7 bases and J gave up 8 bases; unmatched junction bases: 10. The CDR3 loop spans 15 amino acids. Germline V gives CDR1 SGHVS, CDR2 FQNEAQ. The CDR3, as DNA: TGTGCCAGCACCCTAGCGGGAGGAGAGCTCGATGAGCAGTTCTTC. Protein: CASTLAGGELDEQFF.

The chain is built from TRBV7-8 and TRBJ1-1, with D perhaps TRBD1 (6 bases). The CDR3 totals 17 residues. V lost 4 bases to trimming and J lost 4 bases, with 22 bases between them. CDR1 and CDR2 (germline): SGHVS, FQNEAQ. CDR3 in amino acids: CASSSNPRIKQGTEAFF. For the CDR3, the DNA is TGTGCCAGCAGCTCCAATCCCCGAATCAAACAGGGCACTGAAGCTTTCTTT.

V gene TRBV5-1 combines with J gene TRBJ2-1; D unresolved. V was pared by 0 bases and J by 0 bases, with 10 bases between. Per germline, CDR1 SGHRS and CDR2 YFSETQ. The CDR3 has 16 amino acids. The CDR3 loop reads CASSLASSSSYNEQFF. CDR3 DNA: TGCGCCAGCAGCTTGGCATCCTCCAGCTCCTACAATGAGCAGTTCTTC.

This clone was seen only once. This chain links TRBV7-9 with TRBJ2-3; no reliable D call. The CDR3 length is 13 residues. Germline assignment: CDR1 SEHNR and CDR2 FQNEAQ (reference sequence). V lost 2 bases to trimming and J lost 4 bases, with 7 bases between them. CDR3 DNA sequence: TGTGCCAGCAGCTTACGGGTCGCAGATACGCAGTATTTT. Protein: CASSLRVADTQYF.

V gene TRBV14 combines with J gene TRBJ1-1, with D unresolved. The CDR3 totals 16 residues. The V gene lost 0 bases and the J gene lost 1 base, with 12 bases spanning the gap. CDR1 SGHDN and CDR2 FVKESK come from the germline V gene. The CDR3, as DNA: TGTGCCAGCAGCCAAGATACCGGACTCAAGAACACTGAAGCTTTCTTT. Amino acids: CASSQDTGLKNTEAFF.

The V call is TRBV7-2, the J call TRBJ2-7, with D hard to call. The CDR3 runs to 15 residues. Per germline, CDR1 SGHTA and CDR2 FQGNSA. V lost 0 bases and J lost 0, with 9 bases in between. The CDR3 region has the DNA TGTGCCAGCAGCTTAGCGTTTGGTGGCTCCTACGAGCAGTACTTC. It yields the protein CASSLAFGGSYEQYF.

This clone has just one count. The CDR3 DNA sequence: TGTGCCAGCAGCACAGGGGGCGAGCAGTACTTC. Its protein is CASSTGGEQYF. The chain links TRBV11-2 to TRBJ2-7; TRBD1 matches 8 bases. V lost 5 bases, J lost 6 bases, and 0 bases stayed unmatched. CDR1 and CDR2 (germline): SGHAT, FQNNGV. The CDR3 length is 11 residues.

CDR3 region: CASSQPGTRGEQYF. The CDR3 DNA is TGTGCCAGCAGTCAACCCGGGACCAGAGGAGAGCAGTACTTC. J is TRBJ2-7 and V is TRBV6-5, with D perhaps TRBD1 or TRBD2 (5 bases each). The CDR3 runs 14 residues. Trimming took off 5 bases at V and 7 bases at J, with 18 bases between the two ends. Germline CDR1 and CDR2: MNHEY and SVGAGI.

The chain is built from TRBV19 and TRBJ1-5; no firm D call. The CDR3 contains 12 residues. The V gene's germline CDR1 is LNHDA and CDR2 SQIVND (reference sequence). The V and J ends lost 10 bases and 6 bases respectively, with 13 bases between them. CDR3 coding DNA: TGTGCCACTAGCGGACGGGGTCAGCCCCAGCATTTT. Amino acids: CATSGRGQPQHF.

The chain uses TRBV5-1 and TRBJ2-3, with D uncertain. Germline loops: CDR1 SGHRS, CDR2 YFSETQ. The CDR3 contains 11 residues. The ends were cut back, 4 bases at V and 6 bases at J, with 6 bases in the middle. This CDR3 is CASSGSDTQYF. The DNA of the CDR3 is TGCGCCAGCAGCGGTTCGGATACGCAGTATTTT. The full variable domain, its missing parts supplied by reference TRBV5-1 and TRBJ2-3, is KAGVTQTPRYLIKTRGQQVTLSCSPISGHRSVSWYQQTPGQGLQFLFEYFSETQRNKGNFPGRFSGRQFSNSRSEMNVSTLELGDSALYLCASSGSDTQYFGPGTRLTVL.

V is TRBV5-4 and J is TRBJ1-2; D not certain. Germline V gene sequence: CDR1 SGHNT, CDR2 YYREEE (reference sequence). This CDR3 has 13 amino acids. V was trimmed by 0 bases and J by 6 bases, leaving 9 bases between them. The CDR3 protein is CASSLEGPDGYTF. DNA for the CDR3: TGTGCCAGCAGCTTGGAAGGGCCTGATGGCTACACCTTC. The whole variable domain, remainder taken from reference TRBV5-4 and TRBJ1-2, is ETGVTQSPTHLIKTRGQQVTLRCSSQSGHNTVSWYQQALGQGPQFIFQYYREEENGRGNFPPRFSGLQFPNYSSELNVNALELDDSALYLCASSLEGPDGYTFGSGTRLTVV.

The V and J genes are TRBV19 and TRBJ1-2; D possibly corresponds to TRBD1 (5 bases). Germline V CDR1 and CDR2: LNHDA, SQIVND (reference sequence). CDR3 size: 12 residues. The germline V and J ends were trimmed by 8 bases and 7 bases, with 14 bases remaining between them. CDR3 sequence (DNA): TGTGCCAGTCCAACAGGTTCATTTGGCTACACCTTC. Protein product: CASPTGSFGYTF.

This clone was counted a single time. The chain employs TRBV4-2 and TRBJ2-2; the D gene could be TRBD1 or TRBD2 (6 bases each). CDR1 and CDR2 from the germline V gene are LGHNA and YNFKEQ. This CDR3 comprises 18 residues. The V end was cut by 5 bases, the J end by 4 bases, with 23 bases between. The CDR3 here is CASSYRPWGREGTGELFF. The DNA for the CDR3 is TGTGCCAGCAGCTACAGACCCTGGGGGCGGGAAGGCACCGGGGAGCTGTTTTTT.

The chain recombines TRBV11-2 with TRBJ2-7, with a possible D match to TRBD2 (6 bases). The CDR3 is 13 amino acids. Trimming pared 3 bases from V and 0 bases from J, leaving 6 bases between. Germline V gene sequence: CDR1 SGHAT, CDR2 FQNNGV. Written as DNA, the CDR3 is TGTGCCAGCAGCTTGGGGGGCTCCTACGAGCAGTACTTC. It translates to CASSLGGSYEQYF.

The rearrangement uses TRBV6-6 and TRBJ2-7; 7 positions agree with TRBD2. This CDR3 is built from 12 residues. CDR1 and CDR2 from the germline V gene are MNHNY and SVGAGI (reference sequence). V dropped 6 bases and J dropped 5; count of bases not matched to a gene: 4. In DNA form, the CDR3 reads TGTGCCAGCAGGCGACTAGCCAACGAGCAGTACTTC. It translates to CASRRLANEQYF.

In nucleotides, the CDR3 is TGTGCCAGCAGCGCACGACTATTCTCCTACGAGCAGTACTTC. Translated: CASSARLFSYEQYF. V gene TRBV9 combines with J gene TRBJ2-7, with D tentatively TRBD2 (5 bases). Trimming removed 3 bases at V and 0 bases at J, with 10 bases between. CDR1 SGDLS and CDR2 YYNGEE come from the germline V gene. The CDR3 loop spans 14 amino acids.

The genes are TRBV7-9 and TRBJ1-3, with unresolved D. Germline V CDR1 and CDR2: SEHNR, FQNEAQ (reference sequence). V shed 4 bases and J shed 0 bases, with 10 bases lying between them. This CDR3 is built from 15 residues. The CDR3 here is CASSSYPSSGNTIYF. The CDR3 region has the DNA TGTGCCAGCAGCTCATACCCGAGCTCTGGAAACACCATATATTTT.

This clone was recorded only once. The rearrangement uses TRBV2 and TRBJ1-3; D remains unclear. V dropped 1 base and J dropped 3 bases, with 10 bases sitting between them. Germline CDR1 is SNHLY and CDR2 is FYNNEI. The CDR3 is 15 residues long. The DNA for the CDR3 is TGTGCCAGCAGTGAAGTCGGCGGTCGTGGAAACACCATATATTTT. It is translated as CASSEVGGRGNTIYF.

The rearrangement joins TRBV7-2 to TRBJ2-5; 11 bases line up with TRBD2. V lost 6 bases to trimming and J lost 1 base; unmatched junction nucleotides: 7. Germline CDR1 and CDR2: SGHTA and FQGNSA. CDR3 length: 16 residues. The CDR3 region has the DNA TGTGCCAGCAGAGTCACTAGCGGGAGTTCCCAAGAGACCCAGTACTTC. Its translation: CASRVTSGSSQETQYF. The whole variable domain, filled in from reference TRBV7-2 and TRBJ2-5, reads GAGVSQSPSNKVTEKGKDVELRCDPISGHTALYWYRQSLGQGLEFLIYFQGNSAPDKSGLPSDRFSAERTGGSVSTLTIQRTQQEDSAVYLCASRVTSGSSQETQYFGPGTRLLVL.

The chain employs TRBV11-2 and TRBJ2-7; D call uncertain. Trimming pared 4 bases from V and 7 bases from J, leaving 8 bases between. CDR1 is SGHAT, CDR2 FQNNGV, per germline. CDR3 length equals 11 residues. In DNA form, the CDR3 reads TGTGCCAGCAGCTCGACCTTAGAGCAGTACTTC. Encoded protein: CASSSTLEQYF.

This clone has a single count. The chain recombines TRBV7-9 with TRBJ2-3; no clear D. Trimming left V 4 bases short and J 7 bases short, with 12 bases between. Germline-derived CDR1 and CDR2 are SEHNR and FQNEAQ (reference sequence). The CDR3 has 13 residues. CDR3 sequence (DNA): TGTGCCAGCAGCTCGGAGTCACGATATACGCAGTATTTT. As protein: CASSSESRYTQYF. Combining the CDR3 with reference TRBV7-9 and TRBJ2-3 gives the whole variable domain DTGVSQNPRHKITKRGQNVTFRCDPISEHNRLYWYRQTLGQGPEFLTYFQNEAQLEKSRLLSDRFSAERPKGSFSTLEIQRTEQGDSAMYLCASSSESRYTQYFGPGTRLTVL.

This chain uses TRBV7-9 with TRBJ2-3; D assignment may be TRBD1 or TRBD2 (5 bases each). V shed 5 bases and J shed 3 bases, with 9 bases lying between them. CDR3 length: 13 amino acids. Germline values: CDR1 SEHNR, CDR2 FQNEAQ (reference sequence). The CDR3 loop reads CASSRWGTDTQYF. CDR3 sequence (DNA): TGTGCCAGCAGCCGGTGGGGGACAGATACGCAGTATTTT.

V and J are TRBV6-5 and TRBJ1-5, with D hard to call. Germline-derived CDR1 and CDR2 are MNHEY and SVGAGI. V was shortened by 7 bases and J by 7 bases, with 20 bases between the two germline ends. The CDR3 is 15 residues long. DNA of the CDR3: TGTGCCAGCACCCCCTCTGGGGAGGGCGAACAGCCCCAGCATTTT. Encoded protein: CASTPSGEGEQPQHF.